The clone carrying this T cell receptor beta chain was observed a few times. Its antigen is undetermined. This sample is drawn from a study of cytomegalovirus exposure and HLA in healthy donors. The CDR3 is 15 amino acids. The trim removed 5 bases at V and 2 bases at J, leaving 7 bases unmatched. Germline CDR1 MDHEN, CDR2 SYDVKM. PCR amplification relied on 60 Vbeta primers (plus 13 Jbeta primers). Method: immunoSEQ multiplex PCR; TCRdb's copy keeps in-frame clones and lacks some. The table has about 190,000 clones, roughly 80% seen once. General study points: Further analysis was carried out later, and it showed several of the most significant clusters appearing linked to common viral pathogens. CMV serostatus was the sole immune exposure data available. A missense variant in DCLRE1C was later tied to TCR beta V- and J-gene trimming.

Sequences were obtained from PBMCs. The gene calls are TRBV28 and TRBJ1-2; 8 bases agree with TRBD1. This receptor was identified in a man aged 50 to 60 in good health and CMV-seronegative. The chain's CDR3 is CASSPRGQGNYGYTF. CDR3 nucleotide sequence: TGTGCCAGCAGTCCGCGAGGACAGGGAAACTATGGCTACACCTTC.